This T cell receptor (beta chain) was sequenced in a study of blood T cell repertoires in COVID-19 (TCRdb year 2020). With respect to the entire study: Collaborator samples came from the United States, Italy and Spain and covered acute and convalescent phases of COVID-19. The material from the prospective study consisted of cDNA or gDNA derived from T cells, B-cell-depleted T cells, or PBMCs. A freely available public database, intended as a resource for researchers studying the immune response to SARS-CoV-2, is where the repertoires were released. The samples were drawn from the first 160 participants of the ongoing ImmuneRACE study and from 1,254 subjects provided by 6 global collaborators. The dataset comprised deeply sampled blood TCRbeta repertoires from subjects exposed to, actively infected with, or recovered from COVID-19. HLA class I and class II types, where available, came from metadata supplied by the sample provider rather than from assay-based typing. Sample metadata almost always included a de-identified subject ID, COVID-19 status, age in years and sex. Summary of the overall study and its limitations: Clinical and demographic metadata were provided uncurated, with the amount varying by source and participant.

TCRbeta CDR3 regions were amplified from genomic DNA using the immunoSEQ Assay, a bias-controlled multiplex PCR. Regarding the original processing steps: Nucleated cell counts per sample were estimated from amplification of reference gene primers within the assay. To quantify the absolute abundance of each unique TCRbeta CDR3 rearrangement, sequence reads were collapsed and filtered. For each sample, productive Simpson clonality was calculated by taking the square root of Simpson's diversity index across productive rearrangements. TCRdb provides this immuneACCESS table in a form limited to in-frame rearrangements. Some clones are lacking; in checked studies, under half of them reflect an unresolved V gene, and why the rest are absent is not known. V and J calls and clone size come straight from that table; D and trimming were deduced from the DNA. Across this sample there are about 250,000 clones, with approximately 83% seen only once. 4% to 5.5% of the sample is held by the ten biggest clonotypes.

Comment on this clone: It lacks a known antigen. No per-base quality is available; no much larger clone lies one base away.

The CDR3 covers 15 residues, taking in both the cysteine and the phenylalanine. The only DNA kept is the CDR3, 45 bases in frame from the first base. The germline V gene provides CDR1 MNHNS and CDR2 SASEGT. After removal of 2 bases from V and 7 bases from J, the junction retains 8 bases not matched to a gene. Whole blood was collected in K2EDTA tubes by collaborating institutions according to the institutions' own protocols. For TCRbeta analysis, collaborators shipped samples as frozen whole blood, isolated PBMCs, or DNA extracted from either of those sample types. Sequences were obtained from peripheral blood. Recombination connected TRBV6-1 to TRBJ1-5; 7 central nucleotides agree with TRBD1. The source is a man aged 45 to 65 with active or convalescent COVID-19. The CDR3 reads as follows: CASSERVQGDQPQHF. The DNA sequence is TGTGCCAGCAGTGAACGTGTGCAGGGGGACCAGCCCCAGCATTTT.